Each of the 24 T cell receptor beta chains below was sequenced from the same sample in a study of cytomegalovirus exposure and HLA in healthy donors. PCR employed 60 Vbeta and 13 Jbeta primers. The assay was immunoSEQ multiplex PCR, and TCRdb's table has in-frame clones only and misses some. The table has under 100,000 clones, 55% to 75% seen once; the top ten hold more than 12%. The sequenced sample consisted of PBMCs. The source is a woman aged 45 to 65 in good health and CMV-seropositive.

The chain carries TRBV28 and TRBJ1-5; no clear D gene. CDR1 and CDR2 from the germline V gene are MDHEN and SYDVKM. The CDR3 totals 14 residues. Trimming left V 4 bases short and J 5 bases short, with 12 bases between. The CDR3 loop reads CASSWLRVDQPQHF. The DNA of the CDR3 is TGTGCCAGCAGTTGGTTGAGGGTAGATCAGCCCCAGCATTTT.

This chain connects TRBV9 to TRBJ1-3; 7 nucleotides agree with TRBD1. Germline V gene sequence: CDR1 SGDLS, CDR2 YYNGEE. CDR3 size: 16 residues. Losses at the gene ends were 3 bases for V and 4 bases for J; bases not matched to a gene: 10. The CDR3 spells CASSASNRGLGNTIYF. The CDR3 DNA is TGTGCCAGCAGCGCCTCCAACAGGGGACTCGGAAACACCATATATTTT.

This chain uses TRBV18 with TRBJ2-1, with 11 bases that match TRBD1. Trimming at V came to 3 bases and at J to 8 bases, leaving 9 bases not matched to a gene. Looked up from germline, CDR1 is KGHSH and CDR2 is LQKENI. The CDR3 totals 16 residues. The CDR3 bases are TGTGCCAGCTCACCGACCCGGGACAGGGGGATCTATGAGCAGTTCTTC. Encoded protein: CASSPTRDRGIYEQFF. The complete variable domain, with remaining parts taken from reference TRBV18 and TRBJ2-1, reads NAGVMQNPRHLVRRRGQEARLRCSPMKGHSHVYWYRQLPEEGLKFMVYLQKENIIDESGMPKERFSAEFPKEGPSILRIQQVVRGDSAAYFCASSPTRDRGIYEQFFGPGTRLTVL.

The chain recombines TRBV27 with TRBJ1-2; TRBD1 matches 7 bases. Trimming removed 10 bases from V and 4 bases from J; junction bases left unmatched: 6. Germline CDR1 and CDR2: MNHEY and SMNVEV (reference sequence). CDR3 size: 12 residues. DNA of the CDR3: TGTGCCACCCGGGACAGACTCTATGGCTACACCTTC. Translated: CATRDRLYGYTF.

This clone is medium-sized in the sample. The V and J genes are TRBV5-1 and TRBJ2-7, with 7 bases identical to TRBD1. After removal of 4 bases from V and 0 bases from J, the junction contained 10 bases not matched to a gene. Germline assignment: CDR1 SGHRS and CDR2 YFSETQ. The CDR3 contains 16 residues. The CDR3 here is CASSPRDSKSSYEQYF. CDR3 DNA: TGCGCCAGCAGCCCCCGGGACAGTAAGAGCTCCTACGAGCAGTACTTC.

V and J are TRBV28 and TRBJ1-5; 8 bases match TRBD1. The J segment lost 9 bases and the V segment lost 5 bases, leaving 6 bases of the junction unmatched. Germline CDR1 is MDHEN and CDR2 is SYDVKM. This CDR3 has 13 amino acids. The CDR3 DNA is TGTGCCAGCAGTAGACAGGGGCAGGGGCCCCAGCATTTT. Translated: CASSRQGQGPQHF. Supplemented by reference TRBV28 and TRBJ1-5, the full variable domain reads DVKVTQSSRYLVKRTGEKVFLECVQDMDHENMFWYRQDPGLGLRLIYFSYDVKMKEKGDIPEGYSVSREKKERFSLILESASTNQTSMYLCASSRQGQGPQHFGDGTRLSIL.

This clone was observed a single time. V is TRBV5-6 and J is TRBJ2-1, with a weak D call TRBD1 (6 bases). Germline CDR1 reads SGHDT; CDR2 reads YYEEEE. CDR3 size: 15 residues. V lost 4 bases, J lost 8 bases, and 19 bases lay in between. CDR3 DNA: TGTGCCAGCAGCCCGCAGGCAGGGGCGTCCGATGAGCAGTTCTTC. This gives the protein CASSPQAGASDEQFF.

The chain has TRBV7-8 and TRBJ2-5; D might be TRBD1 (5 bases). This CDR3 is built from 14 residues. Germline CDR1 is SGHVS and CDR2 is FQNEAQ. The ends were cut back, 1 base at V and 4 bases at J, with 10 bases in the middle. CDR3 loop: CASSLVGQGETQYF. CDR3 in DNA: TGTGCCAGCAGCTTAGTAGGTCAGGGAGAGACCCAGTACTTC. Variable domain in full (rest from reference TRBV7-8 and TRBJ2-5): GAGVSQSPRYKVAKRGQDVALRCDPISGHVSLFWYQQALGQGPEFLTYFQNEAQLDKSGLPSDRFFAERPEGSVSTLKIQRTQQEDSAVYLCASSLVGQGETQYFGPGTRLLVL.

This clone was counted a few times. The chain has TRBV15 and TRBJ2-6; possibly TRBD2 for D (6 bases). The germline gives CDR1 LNHNV, CDR2 YYDKDF (reference sequence). The ends were cut back, 3 bases at V and 0 bases at J, with 21 bases in the middle. The CDR3 extends over 20 amino acids. Here the CDR3 DNA reads TGTGCCACCAGCAGGGGAACTCTAGCGTCCCTCGGCTCTGGGGCCAACGTCCTGACTTTC. Translating gives CATSRGTLASLGSGANVLTF.

This chain links TRBV5-5 with TRBJ2-5, with 13 bases lining up with TRBD2. The CDR3 contains 16 residues. J gave up 3 bases and V 4 bases, and 6 bases lay outside the gene matches. CDR1 is SGHKS, CDR2 YYEKEE, per germline (reference sequence). The CDR3 sequence: CASSPGLAGSEETQYF. The CDR3 bases are TGTGCCAGCAGCCCGGGACTAGCGGGGTCAGAAGAGACCCAGTACTTC.

V usage is TRBV19 and J usage is TRBJ1-2; D call uncertain. In germline, CDR1 is LNHDA, CDR2 SQIVND (reference sequence). The CDR3 length is 12 residues. Between the trimmed V and J ends, which lost 9 bases and 4 bases, there was a span of 12 bases. The CDR3 protein is CARAEEVYGYTF. The CDR3 DNA reads TGTGCCAGAGCAGAGGAGGTCTATGGCTACACCTTC.

V usage is TRBV7-9 and J usage is TRBJ2-7; 8 bases fit TRBD1. The CDR3 has 14 amino acids. Germline V gene sequence: CDR1 SEHNR, CDR2 FQNEAQ (reference sequence). With V trimmed by 1 base and J by 3 bases, 2 bases remained unmatched. The CDR3 loop reads CASSLGTGYYEQYF. As DNA, the CDR3 is TGTGCCAGCAGCTTAGGGACAGGGTACTACGAGCAGTACTTC.

This sequence joins TRBV7-9 and TRBJ2-7; 12 positions agree with TRBD2. Trimming at V came to 4 bases and at J to 4 bases, leaving 2 bases not matched to a gene. Germline CDR1 and CDR2: SEHNR and FQNEAQ (reference sequence). This CDR3 has 14 amino acids. DNA of the CDR3: TGTGCCAGCAGCTGGACTAGCGGGGCTTACGAGCAGTACTTC. Amino acids: CASSWTSGAYEQYF.

In this sample, this clone turned up a few times. The gene calls are TRBV20-1 and TRBJ1-4, with 9 positions matching TRBD1. The CDR3 has 11 residues. The germline gives CDR1 DFQATT, CDR2 SNEGSKA (reference sequence). CDR3 nucleotides: TGCAGCTCGGGGGGACAGGGAAGACTGTTTTTT. Amino acid sequence: CSSGGQGRLFF.

J is TRBJ2-7 and V is TRBV27, with 10 nucleotides matching TRBD2. The CDR3 length is 17 residues. J lost 4 bases, V lost 2 bases, and 11 bases had no gene match. CDR1 MNHEY and CDR2 SMNVEV come from the germline V gene (reference sequence). CDR3 nucleotides: TGTGCCAGCAGTTTAAAGTCTCTAGCGGGAGCCGGGTACGAGCAGTACTTC. As protein: CASSLKSLAGAGYEQYF.

The chain recombines TRBV10-3 with TRBJ2-1; TRBD2 agrees at 14 bases. The CDR3 runs to 19 residues. J lost 1 base, V lost 6 bases, and 11 bases had no gene match. From germline, CDR1 is ENHRY and CDR2 SYGVKD. The CDR3 loop is CAISPGGTSGSRSYNEQFF. The CDR3 nucleotides are TGTGCCATCAGCCCGGGGGGGACTAGCGGGAGTCGATCCTACAATGAGCAGTTCTTC.

This clone was counted between two and nine times. V gene TRBV9 combines with J gene TRBJ2-1; tentatively, D is TRBD2 (5 bases). CDR3 length equals 15 residues. Trimming took 0 bases from V and 3 from J, leaving 10 bases between them. Germline V gene data show CDR1 as SGDLS and CDR2 as YYNGEE. The CDR3 sequence: CASSVGGIDYNEQFF. The CDR3 DNA reads TGTGCCAGCAGCGTAGGAGGGATCGACTACAATGAGCAGTTCTTC.

This clone has a handful of counts. J is TRBJ2-3 and V is TRBV27, with D perhaps TRBD2 (5 bases). Germline V gene lookup returns CDR1 MNHEY and CDR2 SMNVEV (reference sequence). This CDR3 is built from 18 residues. Trimming took 1 base from V and 0 from J, leaving 17 bases between them. CDR3 bases: TGTGCCAGCAGTTTATTCCCAAAGCGGTCTACTAGCACAGATACGCAGTATTTT. Encoded protein: CASSLFPKRSTSTDTQYF.

The J gene is TRBJ2-5, the V gene TRBV7-9, with 12 bases lining up with TRBD2. The CDR3 is made up of 18 amino acids. Per the germline V gene, CDR1 is SEHNR and CDR2 is FQNEAQ (reference sequence). The CDR3 coding sequence is TGTGAAACCCAGCTAAGAAGACTAGCGGGAGATCCCCCCGAGACCCAGTACTTC. Translation: CETQLRRLAGDPPETQYF.

The chain combines TRBV23-1 with TRBJ2-7; D is uncertain. TRBV23-1 is classed as an ORF, of uncertain function. Trimming cost V 7 bases and J 1 base, with 14 bases left between them. This CDR3 region has 14 residues. Written as DNA, the CDR3 is TGCGCCAGCACCCCTTTCCTAGGATCCTACGAGCAGTACTTC. Encoded protein: CASTPFLGSYEQYF.

The chain employs TRBV5-1 and TRBJ1-4; D not certain. With 0 bases removed from V and 7 bases from J, the gap between germline ends came to 13 bases. The CDR3 extends over 15 amino acids. The V gene's germline CDR1 is SGHRS and CDR2 YFSETQ. The CDR3 bases are TGCGCCAGCAGCTTGGTGTCAGGATCTGGTGAAAAACTGTTTTTT. Translated, it gives CASSLVSGSGEKLFF.

This chain uses TRBV5-6 with TRBJ1-4; no definite D call. In germline, CDR1 is SGHDT, CDR2 YYEEEE. V lost 4 bases, J lost 7 bases, and 17 bases lay in between. This CDR3 spans 15 amino acids. The CDR3 here is CASSPGGRAIEKLFF. CDR3 DNA sequence: TGTGCCAGCAGCCCAGGTGGCAGAGCTATTGAAAAACTGTTTTTT.

The rearrangement uses TRBV7-3 and TRBJ2-3, with 14 bases fitting TRBD2. The CDR3 totals 16 residues. Per germline, CDR1 SGHTA and CDR2 FQGTGA. The J segment lost 4 bases and the V segment lost 5 bases, leaving 5 bases of the junction unmatched. The CDR3 loop is CASSPGLAGGADTQYF. In DNA form, the CDR3 reads TGTGCCAGCAGCCCAGGACTAGCGGGAGGCGCAGATACGCAGTATTTT.

The rearrangement uses TRBV28 and TRBJ2-7; 10 bases line up with TRBD2. The CDR3 is 15 amino acids. The germline V gene encodes CDR1 MDHEN and CDR2 SYDVKM. V trimming: 7 bases; J trimming: 5 bases; junction bases outside the gene matches: 11. The CDR3 spells CASNRLAGVGNEQYF. CDR3 coding DNA: TGTGCCAGCAATCGGCTAGCGGGAGTTGGCAACGAGCAGTACTTC.